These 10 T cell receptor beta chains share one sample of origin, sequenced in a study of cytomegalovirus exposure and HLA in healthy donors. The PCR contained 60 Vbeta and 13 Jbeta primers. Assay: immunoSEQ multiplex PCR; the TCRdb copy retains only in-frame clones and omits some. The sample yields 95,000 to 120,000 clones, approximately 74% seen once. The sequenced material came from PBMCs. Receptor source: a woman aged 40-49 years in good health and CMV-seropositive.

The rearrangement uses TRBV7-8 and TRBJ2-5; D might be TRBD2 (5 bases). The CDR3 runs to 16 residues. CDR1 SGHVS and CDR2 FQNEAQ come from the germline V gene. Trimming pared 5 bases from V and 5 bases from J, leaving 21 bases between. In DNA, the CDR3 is TGTGCCAGCAGCCCCCAGGAGGTCGTGGGGTTGGAGACCCAGTACTTC. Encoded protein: CASSPQEVVGLETQYF.

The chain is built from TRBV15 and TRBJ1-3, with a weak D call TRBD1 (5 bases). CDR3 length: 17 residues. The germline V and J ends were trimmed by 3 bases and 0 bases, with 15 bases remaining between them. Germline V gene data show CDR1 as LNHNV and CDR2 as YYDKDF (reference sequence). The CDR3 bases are TGTGCCACCAGCAGTTTGGGGGGGGTCGGCTCTGGAAACACCATATATTTT. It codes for CATSSLGGVGSGNTIYF. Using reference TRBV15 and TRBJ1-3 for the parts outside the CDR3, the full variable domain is DAMVIQNPRYQVTQFGKPVTLSCSQTLNHNVMYWYQQKSSQAPKLLFHYYDKDFNNEADTPDNFQSRRPNTSFCFLDIRSPGLGDTAMYLCATSSLGGVGSGNTIYFGEGSWLTVV.

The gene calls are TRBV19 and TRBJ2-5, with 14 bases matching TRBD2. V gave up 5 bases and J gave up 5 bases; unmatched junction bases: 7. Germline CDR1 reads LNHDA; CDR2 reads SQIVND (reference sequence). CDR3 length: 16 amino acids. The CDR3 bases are TGTGCCAGTAGTCAGGGACTAGCGGGAGCCCGGGAGACCCAGTACTTC. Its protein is CASSQGLAGARETQYF.

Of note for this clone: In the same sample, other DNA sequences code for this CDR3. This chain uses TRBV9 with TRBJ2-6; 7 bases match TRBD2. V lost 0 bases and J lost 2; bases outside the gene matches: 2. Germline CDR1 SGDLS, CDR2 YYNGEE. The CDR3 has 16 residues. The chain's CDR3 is CASSVAGRAGANVLTF. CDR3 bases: TGTGCCAGCAGCGTAGCAGGGAGGGCTGGGGCCAACGTCCTGACTTTC.

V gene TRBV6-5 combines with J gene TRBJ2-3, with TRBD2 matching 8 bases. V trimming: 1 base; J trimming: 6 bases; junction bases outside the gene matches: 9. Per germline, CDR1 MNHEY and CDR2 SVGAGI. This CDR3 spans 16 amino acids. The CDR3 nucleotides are TGTGCCAGCAGTTACTTGCGGGGGGTCCCCAGGGATACGCAGTATTTT. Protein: CASSYLRGVPRDTQYF.

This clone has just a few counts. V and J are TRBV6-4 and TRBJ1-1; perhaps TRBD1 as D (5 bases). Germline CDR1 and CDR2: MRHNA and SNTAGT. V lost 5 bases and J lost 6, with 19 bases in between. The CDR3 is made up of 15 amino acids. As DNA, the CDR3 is TGTGCCAGCAGTCCAGCGATGGGAGGGGTAGCTGAAGCTTTCTTT. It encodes CASSPAMGGVAEAFF.

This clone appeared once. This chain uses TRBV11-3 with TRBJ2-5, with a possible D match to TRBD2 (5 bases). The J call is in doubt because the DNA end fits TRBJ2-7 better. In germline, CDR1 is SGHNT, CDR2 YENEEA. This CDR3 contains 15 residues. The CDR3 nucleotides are TGTGCCAGCAGCTTACAGGCCGCCGGGGACTACGAGCAGTACTTC. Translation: CASSLQAAGDYEQYF.

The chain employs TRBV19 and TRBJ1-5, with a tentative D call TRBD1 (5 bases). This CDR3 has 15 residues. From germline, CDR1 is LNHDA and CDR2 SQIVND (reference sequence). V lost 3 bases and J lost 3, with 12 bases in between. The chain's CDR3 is CASSMGRQPNQPQHF. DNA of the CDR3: TGTGCCAGTAGTATGGGTCGACAGCCCAATCAGCCCCAGCATTTT.

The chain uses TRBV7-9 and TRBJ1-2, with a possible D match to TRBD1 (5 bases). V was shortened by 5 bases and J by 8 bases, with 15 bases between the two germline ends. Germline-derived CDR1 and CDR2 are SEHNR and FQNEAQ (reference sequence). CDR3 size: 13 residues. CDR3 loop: CASSPIGKGGYTF. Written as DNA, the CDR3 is TGTGCCAGCAGCCCCATCGGTAAGGGGGGCTACACCTTC.

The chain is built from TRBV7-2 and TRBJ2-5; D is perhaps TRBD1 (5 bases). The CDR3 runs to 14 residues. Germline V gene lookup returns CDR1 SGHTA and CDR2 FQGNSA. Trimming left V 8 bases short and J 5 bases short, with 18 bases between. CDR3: CASCPQGVGETQYF. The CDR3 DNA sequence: TGTGCCAGCTGCCCCCAAGGGGTTGGTGAGACCCAGTACTTC. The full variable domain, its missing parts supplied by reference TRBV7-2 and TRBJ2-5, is GAGVSQSPSNKVTEKGKDVELRCDPISGHTALYWYRQSLGQGLEFLIYFQGNSAPDKSGLPSDRFSAERTGGSVSTLTIQRTQQEDSAVYLCASCPQGVGETQYFGPGTRLLVL.